The rows below give T cell receptor beta chains drawn from one sample of a study of T-cell reconstitution after alpha-beta-depleted transplantation in children. TCRdb fed the PCR reads into MiXCR, producing one record per CDR3 protein. This sample has about 690,000 distinct CDR3 sequences, with 15% to 20% found just once. This specimen was PBMCs from the stem cell graft donor, taken from the stem cell graft. Receptors originate from a human donor who donated a stem cell graft to a child with acute myeloid leukemia. Each CDR3 is given with its conserved first and last residue. A D gene is named only where the DNA matches it firmly. Clone size is shown for a subset of rows, as once, few, many or a class of expanded clone.

clone size | J gene | V gene | D gene | CDR3 DNA | CDR3 protein
few | TRBJ2-5 | TRBV7-2 | - | TGTGCCAGCAGCCCCCAGCTCGTGGGAGAGACCCAGTACTTC | CASSPQLVGETQYF
few | TRBJ2-2 | TRBV5-1 | - | TGCGCCAGCAGCTGGGGACCGGGGAACACCGGGGAGCTGTTTTTT | CASSWGPGNTGELFF
many | TRBJ2-5 | TRBV20-1 | - | TGCAGTGCTAGAGCAACGGGCTGGGAGACCCAGTACTTC | CSARATGWETQYF
many | TRBJ1-5 | TRBV12-3/TRBV12-4 | - | TGTGCCAGCAGTTTAGTAGGGGGTAATCAGCCCCAGCATTTT | CASSLVGGNQPQHF
many | TRBJ2-7 | TRBV5-1 | - | TGCGCCAGCAGCTTGGCCTGGGCTGGCCGCTACGAGCAGTACTTC | CASSLAWAGRYEQYF
many | TRBJ2-1 | TRBV9 | TRBD2 | TGTGCCAGCAGCGTCCGGGGGGGTAATGAGCAGTTCTTC | CASSVRGGNEQFF
many | TRBJ1-1 | TRBV20-1 | - | TGCAGTGCTCCGCGGGTTCTGAACACTGAAGCTTTCTTT | CSAPRVLNTEAFF
- | TRBJ2-5 | TRBV2 | - | TGTGCCAGCAGTGTGGACGGCCAAGAGACCCAGTACTTC | CASSVDGQETQYF
- | TRBJ2-3 | TRBV4-3 | TRBD2 | TGCGCCAGCAGCCCGGGACTAGCGGGGGCATATACGCAGTATTTT | CASSPGLAGAYTQYF
few | TRBJ2-5 | TRBV7-9 | TRBD1 | TGTGCCAGCAGCTTAGGGGACGACAGGGAAGAGACCCAGTACTTC | CASSLGDDREETQYF
many | TRBJ2-1 | TRBV6-5 | TRBD1 | TGTGCCAGCAGGCCCGCCGGGACAGGGACCCATGAGCAGTTCTTC | CASRPAGTGTHEQFF
many | TRBJ2-4 | TRBV20-1 | TRBD2 | TGCAGTGCTAGAGATATAGCGGGGGGGGACATTCAGTACTTC | CSARDIAGGDIQYF
many | TRBJ2-4 | TRBV10-1 | TRBD1 | TGCGCCAGCAGTCCTCTCCGGGGACAGGGTGATCGGAACATTCAGTACTTC | CASSPLRGQGDRNIQYF
- | TRBJ1-5 | TRBV11-2 | TRBD1 | TGTGCCAGCAGCTTAGTCTGGACAGGGGAACGGATAGACAATCAGCCCCAGCATTTT | CASSLVWTGERIDNQPQHF
many | TRBJ1-4 | TRBV30 | - | TGTGCCTGGACTCGGGACGCAGCAACTAATGAAAAACTGTTTTTT | CAWTRDAATNEKLFF
few | TRBJ2-7 | TRBV7-9 | - | TGTGCCAGCAGTTCTAATCGGGACGGCTACGAGCAGTACTTC | CASSSNRDGYEQYF
- | TRBJ1-2 | TRBV7-9 | - | TGTGCCAGCAGCTTAGCGGTGAGGGGGTCTGGCTACACCTTC | CASSLAVRGSGYTF
many | TRBJ2-1 | TRBV12-3/TRBV12-4 | - | TGTGCCAGCAGTTCGACAGAGAACAATGAGCAGTTCTTC | CASSSTENNEQFF
- | TRBJ2-1 | TRBV7-9 | TRBD1 | TGTGCCAGCAGCTTAGCACAGGGGGCCCACAATGAGCAGTTCTTC | CASSLAQGAHNEQFF
many | TRBJ2-5 | TRBV7-2 | TRBD1 | TGTGCCAGCAGCTCAGCCGGGACAGGGGTCGGGGAGACCCAGTACTTC | CASSSAGTGVGETQYF
many | TRBJ2-4 | TRBV20-1 | TRBD1 | TGCAGTGGTTTTGGGAGGACAGGGATCGTACTAGCCAAAAACATTCAGTACTTC | CSGFGRTGIVLAKNIQYF
few | TRBJ1-4 | TRBV12-3/TRBV12-4 | - | TGTGCCAGCAGTTTAAGCATGAGGAAAAAACTGTTTTTT | CASSLSMRKKLFF
few | TRBJ2-5 | TRBV5-1 | TRBD2 | TGCGCCAGCAGCTTGCTTCTAGCGGGGGGGCAAGAGACCCAGTACTTC | CASSLLLAGGQETQYF
many | TRBJ2-1 | TRBV6-1 | - | TGTGCCAGCAGCCCAAGCAGGAATGAGCAGTTCTTC | CASSPSRNEQFF
- | TRBJ2-1 | TRBV5-1 | TRBD2 | TGCGCCAGCAGCTCCGGGGGGGCGGAAGGCAATGAGCAGTTCTTC | CASSSGGAEGNEQFF
many | TRBJ1-1 | TRBV29-1 | TRBD1 | TGCAGCGTCACAGGGGGGTACACTGAAGCTTTCTTT | CSVTGGYTEAFF
- | TRBJ2-5 | TRBV5-1 | - | TGCGCCAGCGGACGGGGCCCCGTCAAAGAGACCCAGTACTTC | CASGRGPVKETQYF
many | TRBJ1-6 | TRBV20-1 | - | TGCAGTGCTCTCCGTTCCGGGACCACCTGGGAGACACCCCTCCACTTT | CSALRSGTTWETPLHF
many | TRBJ2-3 | TRBV20-1 | - | TGCTCGACTCGGGGGCTGAGCACAGATACGCAGTATTTT | CSTRGLSTDTQYF
many | TRBJ1-6 | TRBV12-3/TRBV12-4 | - | TGTGCCAGCAGCCCCCGGGCCAGTAGCGGGAGTTCACCCCTCCACTTT | CASSPRASSGSSPLHF
many | TRBJ2-3 | TRBV15 | - | TGTGCCACCAGCAGAGCCCTCGCTACGCAGTATTTT | CATSRALATQYF
few | TRBJ2-7 | TRBV23-1 | - | TGCGCCAGCAGTCCCCCGTTGAGGGAGCAGTACTTC | CASSPPLREQYF
many | TRBJ2-3 | TRBV20-1 | TRBD2 | TGCAGTGCTAGCCCCAGTCGACTAGCGGGGGGCCCAGTTACGCAGTATTTT | CSASPSRLAGGPVTQYF
many | TRBJ2-4 | TRBV20-1 | TRBD2 | TGCAGTGCTAGATATCGGCTAGCGGGGGATCTAGCCAAAAACATTCAGTACTTC | CSARYRLAGDLAKNIQYF
- | TRBJ2-3 | TRBV4-3 | - | TGCGCCAGCAGCCAAGATGGGGCCAGGGCGAAAGGAGCAGATACGCAGTATTTT | CASSQDGARAKGADTQYF
many | TRBJ2-1 | TRBV20-1 | TRBD2 | TGCAGTGCTCCCGACACTAGCGGGGGTTCCTACAATGAGCAGTTCTTC | CSAPDTSGGSYNEQFF
once | TRBJ2-5 | TRBV7-8 | TRBD2 | TGTGCCAGCAGCCGGGGGGTAGGGGAGACCCAGTACTTC | CASSRGVGETQYF
few | TRBJ1-4 | TRBV20-1 | - | TGCAGTGCTTGGTCAGGGGATGAAAAACTGTTTTTT | CSAWSGDEKLFF
- | TRBJ2-3 | TRBV7-6 | TRBD2 | TGTGCCAGCAGTCCGGGGGGGGACGATACGCAGTATTTT | CASSPGGDDTQYF
once | TRBJ1-2 | TRBV13 | - | TGTGCCAGCACCCGGGGCCAGGGCATCGACTATGGCTACACCTTC | CASTRGQGIDYGYTF
- | TRBJ2-1 | TRBV24-1 | TRBD2 | TGTGCCACCCAGATAGCGGGGGGTTACAATGAGCAGTTCTTC | CATQIAGGYNEQFF
- | TRBJ2-1 | TRBV7-2 | - | TGTGCCAGCAGCCCGTTACAGGGCTACAATGAGCAGTTCTTC | CASSPLQGYNEQFF
many | TRBJ2-1 | TRBV7-2 | - | TGTGCCAGCAGCTTAGGGTTTGCGGGTAGGACTGAGCAGTTCTTC | CASSLGFAGRTEQFF
many | TRBJ2-3 | TRBV29-1 | TRBD1 | TGCAGCGCTAAACAGGGGAAGGGTACCGCAGATACGCAGTATTTT | CSAKQGKGTADTQYF
- | TRBJ2-5 | TRBV7-9 | TRBD1 | TGTGCCAGCAGCTTAGGAGGGGGACAGGAAGAGACCCAGTACTTC | CASSLGGGQEETQYF
few | TRBJ1-5 | TRBV10-3 | - | TGTGCCATCAGTGAGTCGCAGAGTAATCAGCCCCAGCATTTT | CAISESQSNQPQHF
- | TRBJ1-4 | TRBV5-5 | TRBD1 | TGTGCCAGCAGCGTCCTCAGGGGGACTAATGAAAAACTGTTTTTT | CASSVLRGTNEKLFF
- | TRBJ2-1 | TRBV29-1 | TRBD2 | TGCAGCGTTGAAGATGGCAGGACTAGCGGGGGTTACAATGAGCAGTTCTTC | CSVEDGRTSGGYNEQFF
few | TRBJ2-2 | TRBV12-3/TRBV12-4 | TRBD2 | TGTGCCAGCAGTTTAGCGGGACTAGCGGGGGGCAGGACCGGGGAGCTGTTTTTT | CASSLAGLAGGRTGELFF
many | TRBJ2-1 | TRBV20-1 | TRBD2 | TGCAGTGCTAGAGATCCGAGCGGGGTCAACAATGAGCAGTTCTTC | CSARDPSGVNNEQFF
many | TRBJ2-7 | TRBV20-1 | TRBD1 | TGCAGTGCTAGGGGGGACAGAGCCTACGAGCAGTACTTC | CSARGDRAYEQYF
few | TRBJ1-1 | TRBV6-5 | - | TGTGCCAGCAGCCACTCGGCGGGGATTTCGAACACTGAAGCTTTCTTT | CASSHSAGISNTEAFF